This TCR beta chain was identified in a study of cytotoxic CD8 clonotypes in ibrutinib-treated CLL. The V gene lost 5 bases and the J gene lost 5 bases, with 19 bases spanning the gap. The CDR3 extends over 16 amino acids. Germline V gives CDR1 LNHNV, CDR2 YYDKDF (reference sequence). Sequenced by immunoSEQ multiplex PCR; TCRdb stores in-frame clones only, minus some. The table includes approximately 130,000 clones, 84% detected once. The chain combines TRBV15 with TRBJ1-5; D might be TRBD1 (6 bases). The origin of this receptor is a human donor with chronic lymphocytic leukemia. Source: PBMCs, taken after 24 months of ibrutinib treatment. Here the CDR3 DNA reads TGTGCCACCAGCCAGGACAGAATGTTTAGGGATCAGCCCCAGCATTTT. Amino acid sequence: CATSQDRMFRDQPQHF.